The clone carrying this TCR beta chain has a count of ten or more. Its specificity is unknown. TCRdb called the reads again in MiXCR, with one record for every CDR3 protein. The repertoire holds over 300,000 distinct CDR3 sequences, with 15% to 20% as singletons. Trimming shortened V by 3 bases and J by 1 base, and 10 bases separated the two germline ends. The CDR3 has 14 residues. CDR1 is SGHTA and CDR2 is FQGNSA in the germline V gene. The data derive from a study of T cell repertoires in cytomegalovirus infection. Looking at the study overall: CMV infection together with matching HLA type was indicated by public TCR beta signatures. Broader study findings: In two of eight donors, the top clonotype was HLA-C-restricted CMV-specific. Using cumulative public TCR beta family frequency, the authors identified those who carried CMV together with the relevant HLA.

The receptor's source is a human donor in good health (CMV status not recorded). Some clones in this sample may be carry-over from other donors' samples. This sequence joins TRBV7-2 and TRBJ2-7; D gene ambiguous. Source material: PBMCs. As DNA, the CDR3 is TGTGCCAGCAGCTTTATGGGGTCATCCTACGAGCAGTACTTC. It codes for CASSFMGSSYEQYF.